Listed below are T cell receptor beta chains from one sample, sequenced in a study of identifying expanded T cells in peripheral blood. The protocol was immunoSEQ multiplex PCR, while the TCRdb copy is restricted to in-frame clones and leaves out a portion. This sample has approximately 110,000 clones, with 80% to 90% found just once. Sequencing used blood. These TCRs come from a person aged 18 to 75 in good health. Each CDR3 is given with its conserved first and last residue. A D gene is named only where the DNA matches it firmly. The size of a clone is reported for some rows only, either as once, few or many, or as a class for expanded clones.

j_call: TRBJ1-2
clone_size: many
d_call: -
v_call: TRBV6-5
cdr3_aa: CASRPSTNYGYTF
cdr3_nt: TGTGCCAGCAGGCCCAGTACTAACTATGGCTACACCTTC

j_call: TRBJ2-7
clone_size: -
d_call: -
v_call: TRBV7-2
cdr3_aa: CASSLAYETFSTYEQYF
cdr3_nt: TGTGCCAGCAGCTTAGCATACGAGACTTTTTCCACCTACGAGCAGTACTTC

j_call: TRBJ1-2
clone_size: once
d_call: -
v_call: TRBV6-1
cdr3_aa: CASSEAPGVHSYGYTF
cdr3_nt: TGTGCCAGCAGTGAAGCGCCGGGAGTCCATAGCTATGGCTACACCTTC

j_call: TRBJ2-5
clone_size: -
d_call: -
v_call: TRBV10-3
cdr3_aa: CAISESGNQETQYF
cdr3_nt: TGTGCCATCAGTGAGTCGGGAAACCAAGAGACCCAGTACTTC

j_call: TRBJ1-3
clone_size: -
d_call: TRBD1
v_call: TRBV7-9
cdr3_aa: CASSPNTGTVSGNTIYF
cdr3_nt: TGTGCCAGCAGCCCTAACACTGGGACAGTCTCTGGAAACACCATATATTTT

j_call: TRBJ2-1
clone_size: -
d_call: -
v_call: TRBV4-2
cdr3_aa: CASSQEPVSSYNEQFF
cdr3_nt: TGTGCCAGCAGCCAAGAGCCGGTCAGCTCCTACAATGAGCAGTTCTTC

j_call: TRBJ2-5
clone_size: -
d_call: -
v_call: TRBV7-2
cdr3_aa: CASSFGTQGETQYF
cdr3_nt: TGTGCCAGCAGCTTTGGGACCCAGGGGGAGACCCAGTACTTC

j_call: TRBJ2-3
clone_size: -
d_call: -
v_call: TRBV6-1
cdr3_aa: CASSEKGGRSTQYF
cdr3_nt: TGTGCCAGCAGTGAAAAAGGGGGTCGGAGTACGCAGTATTTT

j_call: TRBJ1-5
clone_size: -
d_call: -
v_call: TRBV6-1
cdr3_aa: CASSARGDQPQHF
cdr3_nt: TGTGCCAGCAGTGCGAGGGGGGACCAGCCCCAGCATTTT

j_call: TRBJ1-6
clone_size: -
d_call: -
v_call: TRBV5-6
cdr3_aa: CASGTRTPHNSPLHF
cdr3_nt: TGTGCCAGCGGCACCCGGACACCCCATAATTCACCCCTCCACTTT

j_call: TRBJ1-3
clone_size: -
d_call: -
v_call: TRBV5-5
cdr3_aa: CASSLGLDPTRSGNTIYF
cdr3_nt: TGTGCCAGCAGCTTGGGCCTCGATCCCACCAGGTCTGGAAACACCATATATTTT

j_call: TRBJ1-1
clone_size: -
d_call: -
v_call: TRBV29-1
cdr3_aa: CSVEVSPKAFF
cdr3_nt: TGCAGCGTTGAGGTTTCACCTAAAGCTTTCTTT

j_call: TRBJ1-6
clone_size: -
d_call: -
v_call: TRBV5-1
cdr3_aa: CASSPGQLKETLHF
cdr3_nt: TGCGCCAGCAGTCCTGGACAGCTGAAGGAGACCCTCCACTTT

j_call: TRBJ1-5
clone_size: -
d_call: -
v_call: TRBV15
cdr3_aa: CATSMRGAGQPQHF
cdr3_nt: TGTGCCACCAGCATGAGGGGGGCCGGTCAGCCCCAGCATTTT

j_call: TRBJ1-1
clone_size: -
d_call: -
v_call: TRBV6-5
cdr3_aa: CASSYSGSPVNTEAFF
cdr3_nt: TGTGCCAGCAGTTACTCGGGGTCACCTGTGAACACTGAAGCTTTCTTT

j_call: TRBJ2-3
clone_size: -
d_call: -
v_call: TRBV28
cdr3_aa: CASWGQGTDTQYF
cdr3_nt: TGTGCCAGTTGGGGCCAGGGAACAGATACGCAGTATTTT

j_call: TRBJ2-7
clone_size: -
d_call: TRBD2
v_call: TRBV10-3
cdr3_aa: CAISEGGTSGGEQYF
cdr3_nt: TGTGCCATCAGTGAGGGGGGGACTAGCGGGGGCGAGCAGTACTTC

j_call: TRBJ2-7
clone_size: -
d_call: -
v_call: TRBV5-4
cdr3_aa: CASSLETSSYEQYF
cdr3_nt: TGTGCCAGCAGCTTGGAAACGTCGTCCTACGAGCAGTACTTC

j_call: TRBJ2-1
clone_size: -
d_call: -
v_call: TRBV7-2
cdr3_aa: CASSLVRTNNEQFF
cdr3_nt: TGTGCCAGCAGCTTAGTCAGGACTAACAATGAGCAGTTCTTC

j_call: TRBJ2-3
clone_size: once
d_call: -
v_call: TRBV6-6
cdr3_aa: CATGLARTSTDTQYF
cdr3_nt: TGTGCCACCGGCCTCGCTCGGACTAGCACAGATACGCAGTATTTT

j_call: TRBJ1-2
clone_size: -
d_call: -
v_call: TRBV10-2
cdr3_aa: CASSGGGVGNYGYTF
cdr3_nt: TGCGCCAGCAGTGGGGGAGGAGTGGGGAACTATGGCTACACCTTC

j_call: TRBJ2-3
clone_size: -
d_call: TRBD2
v_call: TRBV5-1
cdr3_aa: CASSLDMERDPRISDTQYF
cdr3_nt: TGCGCCAGCAGCTTGGACATGGAGCGGGACCCGCGGATCTCGGATACGCAGTATTTT

j_call: TRBJ1-2
clone_size: -
d_call: -
v_call: TRBV19
cdr3_aa: CASSLLGIGYTF
cdr3_nt: TGTGCCAGTAGTCTCCTTGGGATAGGCTACACCTTC

j_call: TRBJ1-2
clone_size: -
d_call: -
v_call: TRBV13
cdr3_aa: CASTPGPTNYGYTF
cdr3_nt: TGTGCCAGCACCCCTGGGCCGACTAACTATGGCTACACCTTC

j_call: TRBJ1-6
clone_size: -
d_call: TRBD1
v_call: TRBV19
cdr3_aa: CASSSGTAYNSPLHF
cdr3_nt: TGTGCCAGTAGTTCCGGGACAGCCTATAATTCACCCCTCCACTTT

j_call: TRBJ1-5
clone_size: -
d_call: -
v_call: TRBV7-8
cdr3_aa: CASSEAAPNSNQPQHF
cdr3_nt: TGTGCCAGCAGCGAAGCCGCCCCAAATAGCAATCAGCCCCAGCATTTT

j_call: TRBJ2-7
clone_size: -
d_call: -
v_call: TRBV6-1
cdr3_aa: CASSGARSYEQYF
cdr3_nt: TGTGCCAGCAGTGGAGCAAGGTCCTACGAGCAGTACTTC

j_call: TRBJ1-2
clone_size: -
d_call: -
v_call: TRBV7-2
cdr3_aa: CASSFLGGSRDGYTF
cdr3_nt: TGTGCCAGCAGCTTCCTAGGGGGGAGCAGGGACGGCTACACCTTC

j_call: TRBJ1-2
clone_size: -
d_call: TRBD1
v_call: TRBV9
cdr3_aa: CASSVGTGGDYGYTF
cdr3_nt: TGTGCCAGCAGCGTAGGTACAGGGGGAGACTATGGCTACACCTTC

j_call: TRBJ1-1
clone_size: -
d_call: -
v_call: TRBV7-9
cdr3_aa: CASSLAQGGLTEAFF
cdr3_nt: TGTGCCAGCAGCTTAGCGCAAGGGGGGCTCACTGAAGCTTTCTTT

j_call: TRBJ2-7
clone_size: -
d_call: TRBD2
v_call: TRBV6-4
cdr3_aa: CASMLSSGGANSYEQYF
cdr3_nt: TGTGCCAGCATGCTCTCCAGCGGGGGGGCTAACTCCTACGAGCAGTACTTC

j_call: TRBJ2-2
clone_size: -
d_call: -
v_call: TRBV7-2
cdr3_aa: CASSLASMSWANTGELFF
cdr3_nt: TGTGCCAGCAGCTTAGCTTCGATGTCGTGGGCGAACACCGGGGAGCTGTTTTTT

j_call: TRBJ2-7
clone_size: -
d_call: TRBD2
v_call: TRBV5-4
cdr3_aa: CASSSGLAGGGDEQYF
cdr3_nt: TGTGCCAGCAGCTCGGGACTAGCGGGGGGGGGCGACGAGCAGTACTTC

j_call: TRBJ2-2
clone_size: -
d_call: TRBD2
v_call: TRBV6-6
cdr3_aa: CASSPGGAWTGELFF
cdr3_nt: TGTGCCAGCAGCCCCGGGGGGGCCTGGACCGGGGAGCTGTTTTTT

j_call: TRBJ1-2
clone_size: -
d_call: TRBD1
v_call: TRBV11-2
cdr3_aa: CASSQTGTGDGYTF
cdr3_nt: TGTGCCAGCAGCCAGACCGGGACAGGGGATGGCTACACCTTC

j_call: TRBJ1-4
clone_size: -
d_call: -
v_call: TRBV5-4
cdr3_aa: CASSLDATNEKLFF
cdr3_nt: TGTGCCAGCAGCTTGGACGCAACTAATGAAAAACTGTTTTTT

j_call: TRBJ2-7
clone_size: once
d_call: TRBD2
v_call: TRBV27
cdr3_aa: CASRASWASGGTYEQYF
cdr3_nt: TGTGCCAGCAGGGCCTCTTGGGCTAGCGGGGGGACCTACGAGCAGTACTTC

j_call: TRBJ1-1
clone_size: -
d_call: -
v_call: TRBV4-1
cdr3_aa: CASSQDQRDGAFF
cdr3_nt: TGCGCCAGCAGCCAAGATCAACGGGACGGAGCTTTCTTT

j_call: TRBJ2-7
clone_size: -
d_call: -
v_call: TRBV14
cdr3_aa: CASSQGYWGTLDEQYF
cdr3_nt: TGTGCCAGCAGCCAAGGGTACTGGGGAACTCTCGACGAGCAGTACTTC

j_call: TRBJ2-3
clone_size: -
d_call: -
v_call: TRBV15
cdr3_aa: CATSRPTGTDTQYF
cdr3_nt: TGTGCCACCAGCAGGCCGACTGGCACAGATACGCAGTATTTT

j_call: TRBJ2-5
clone_size: -
d_call: -
v_call: TRBV19
cdr3_aa: CASRWGDNAETQYF
cdr3_nt: TGTGCCAGTAGGTGGGGAGACAACGCGGAGACCCAGTACTTC

j_call: TRBJ1-1
clone_size: -
d_call: TRBD1
v_call: TRBV29-1
cdr3_aa: CSVGGQGASEAFF
cdr3_nt: TGCAGCGTTGGAGGACAGGGGGCCAGTGAAGCTTTCTTT

j_call: TRBJ1-2
clone_size: -
d_call: -
v_call: TRBV29-1
cdr3_aa: CSVEGGGSGYTF
cdr3_nt: TGCAGCGTTGAAGGGGGGGGGAGTGGCTACACCTTC

j_call: TRBJ2-2
clone_size: -
d_call: TRBD1
v_call: TRBV5-4
cdr3_aa: CASSEDAGTGVGELFF
cdr3_nt: TGTGCCAGCAGCGAAGATGCCGGGACAGGGGTCGGGGAGCTGTTTTTT

j_call: TRBJ2-3
clone_size: once
d_call: TRBD2
v_call: TRBV20-1
cdr3_aa: CSGGAWDTQYF
cdr3_nt: TGCAGCGGGGGGGCCTGGGATACGCAGTATTTT

j_call: TRBJ2-1
clone_size: -
d_call: TRBD2
v_call: TRBV6-5
cdr3_aa: CASSRTSGGRNEQFF
cdr3_nt: TGTGCCAGCAGTAGGACAAGCGGGGGTAGGAATGAGCAGTTCTTC

j_call: TRBJ2-5
clone_size: -
d_call: -
v_call: TRBV11-2
cdr3_aa: CASSLDLDRTQETQYF
cdr3_nt: TGTGCCAGCAGCTTAGATCTGGACCGGACCCAAGAGACCCAGTACTTC

j_call: TRBJ1-1
clone_size: -
d_call: TRBD1
v_call: TRBV7-9
cdr3_aa: CASSPQGQKNTEAFF
cdr3_nt: TGTGCCAGCAGCCCCCAGGGACAGAAGAACACTGAAGCTTTCTTT

j_call: TRBJ2-3
clone_size: -
d_call: -
v_call: TRBV5-1
cdr3_aa: CASSLGGTDTQYF
cdr3_nt: TGCGCCAGCAGCCTGGGGGGCACAGATACGCAGTATTTT

j_call: TRBJ2-4
clone_size: -
d_call: TRBD1
v_call: TRBV6-1
cdr3_aa: CASSELTGGGGGNIQYF
cdr3_nt: TGTGCCAGCAGTGAATTAACAGGGGGTGGCGGTGGTAACATTCAGTACTTC

j_call: TRBJ2-5
clone_size: few
d_call: -
v_call: TRBV7-9
cdr3_aa: CASSFRASPGPQETQYF
cdr3_nt: TGTGCCAGCAGCTTCCGAGCCTCACCAGGGCCCCAAGAGACCCAGTACTTC

j_call: TRBJ1-1
clone_size: -
d_call: -
v_call: TRBV30
cdr3_aa: CAWRRVNTEAFF
cdr3_nt: TGTGCCTGGAGAAGGGTAAACACTGAAGCTTTCTTT

j_call: TRBJ1-1
clone_size: once
d_call: -
v_call: TRBV7-9
cdr3_aa: CASSPNEGARVEAFF
cdr3_nt: TGTGCCAGCAGCCCTAACGAAGGGGCCAGAGTTGAAGCTTTCTTT

j_call: TRBJ1-5
clone_size: -
d_call: -
v_call: TRBV5-5
cdr3_aa: CASSFSLYSNQPQHF
cdr3_nt: TGTGCCAGCAGCTTTAGCCTGTATAGCAATCAGCCCCAGCATTTT

j_call: TRBJ2-2
clone_size: -
d_call: -
v_call: TRBV19
cdr3_aa: CASSSLTANTGELFF
cdr3_nt: TGTGCCAGTAGTTCCCTAACGGCGAACACCGGGGAGCTGTTTTTT

j_call: TRBJ1-6
clone_size: -
d_call: -
v_call: TRBV11-2
cdr3_aa: CASSGSSYNSPLHF
cdr3_nt: TGTGCCAGCAGCGGCAGCTCCTATAATTCACCCCTCCACTTT